A single sample gave rise to the 7 T cell receptor beta chains below, sequenced in a study of CD8 T cells in Susac syndrome. When the RNA was reverse transcribed, random hexamers were used with an input of 0.5 to 1 ug. MiXCR, applied by TCRdb to the immunoSEQ multiplex PCR reads, yields one record per CDR3 protein. The repertoire holds some 100,000 distinct CDR3 sequences, with 85% to 95% as singletons. Sequenced material: CD4+ T cells from PBMCs. The origin of the receptors is a human donor with multiple sclerosis.

The chain recombines TRBV30 with TRBJ1-4, with a tentative D call TRBD1 (6 bases). CDR3 length: 12 residues. Germline V gene sequence: CDR1 GTSNPN, CDR2 SVGIG (reference sequence). Trimming pared 4 bases from V and 8 bases from J, leaving 11 bases between. The CDR3 loop reads CAWNRAEEKLFF. The CDR3 region has the DNA TGTGCCTGGAACAGGGCAGAGGAAAAACTGTTTTTT.

The count of this clonotype is one. The chain combines TRBV14 with TRBJ1-2; D might be TRBD1 (6 bases). Trimming shortened V by 4 bases and J by 2 bases, and 14 bases separated the two germline ends. Looked up from germline, CDR1 is SGHDN and CDR2 is FVKESK. The CDR3 extends over 15 amino acids. CDR3 sequence (DNA): TGTGCCAGCAGCCGCAAGCAGGGGACCAACTATGGCTACACCTTC. Protein product: CASSRKQGTNYGYTF. The variable domain in full, with the rest retrieved from reference TRBV14 and TRBJ1-2, is EAGVTQFPSHSVIEKGQTVTLRCDPISGHDNLYWYRRVMGKEIKFLLHFVKESKQDESGMPNNRFLAERTGGTYSTLKVQPAELEDSGVYFCASSRKQGTNYGYTFGSGTRLTVV.

This chain joins TRBV12-3 or TRBV12-4 and TRBJ2-7; D perhaps matches TRBD1 (6 bases). The CDR3 has 12 amino acids. V was shortened by 4 bases and J by 5 bases, with 9 bases between the two germline ends. This CDR3 is CASSSNRDEQYF. The CDR3 DNA is TGTGCCAGCAGTTCGAACAGGGACGAGCAGTACTTC.

The chain recombines TRBV15 with TRBJ1-5; 7 bases align to TRBD1. CDR3 length: 13 residues. V was clipped by 7 bases and J by 4 bases; unmatched bases: 4. Looked up from germline, CDR1 is LNHNV and CDR2 is YYDKDF (reference sequence). CDR3 residues: CATMDRPNQPQHF. CDR3 bases: TGTGCCACCATGGACAGGCCGAATCAGCCCCAGCATTTT.

The chain couples TRBV24-1 to TRBJ2-2; D possibly matches TRBD1 or TRBD2 (5 bases each). The V end lost 7 bases, the J end lost 7 bases, and 15 bases lay between the germline ends. CDR1 is KGHDR and CDR2 is SFDVKD in the germline V gene. The CDR3 length is 14 residues. In DNA, the CDR3 is TGTGCCACCAGAGGGACCAAAGGAGGCGGGGAGCTGTTTTTT. Encoded protein: CATRGTKGGGELFF.

DNA of the CDR3: TGTGCCAGCAGCTTGAGAGTCACAAACTATGGCTACACCTTC. Amino acid sequence: CASSLRVTNYGYTF. The chain has TRBV5-6 and TRBJ1-2; D is ambiguous. V was clipped by 1 base and J by 2 bases, with 9 bases between them. The CDR3 length is 14 residues. From germline, CDR1 is SGHDT and CDR2 YYEEEE. The full variable domain, completed using reference TRBV5-6 and TRBJ1-2, is DAGVTQSPTHLIKTRGQQVTLRCSPKSGHDTVSWYQQALGQGPQFIFQYYEEEERQRGNFPDRFSGHQFPNYSSELNVNALLLGDSALYLCASSLRVTNYGYTFGSGTRLTVV.

V is TRBV19 and J is TRBJ1-5; TRBD1 agrees at 7 bases. The CDR3 extends over 14 amino acids. Germline CDR1 reads LNHDA; CDR2 reads SQIVND (reference sequence). The CDR3 sequence is CATGDPGLNQPQHF. The CDR3 DNA sequence: TGTGCTACAGGGGACCCCGGACTAAATCAGCCCCAGCATTTT.